The 23 T cell receptor beta chains reported below all come from one sample, sequenced in a study of blood T cell repertoires in COVID-19. Profiled with immunoSEQ multiplex PCR; TCRdb holds only in-frame clones, not every one. The sample contains under 350,000 clones, roughly 83% of which appear only once. The sequencing sample was made of peripheral blood. These TCRs come from a man between 60 and 75 years old who had recovered from COVID-19.

The chain couples TRBV5-1 to TRBJ2-7; D remains ambiguous. Germline V gene data show CDR1 as SGHRS and CDR2 as YFSETQ. CDR3 length equals 12 residues. The V end lost 3 bases, the J end lost 6 bases, and 10 bases lay between the germline ends. CDR3 bases: TGCGCCAGCAGCTACAACCAGGCCGAGCAGTACTTC. Translated, it gives CASSYNQAEQYF.

The V call is TRBV29-1, the J call TRBJ2-7; TRBD1 agrees at 8 bases. The germline V gene encodes CDR1 SQVTM and CDR2 ANQGSEA. The V and J ends lost 7 bases and 1 base, in that order; junction bases with no gene match: 3. CDR3 length: 12 residues. CDR3 nucleotide sequence: TGCAGCGCGACAGGGGAGTCCTACGAGCAGTACTTC. It specifies CSATGESYEQYF.

This rearrangement joins TRBV28 to TRBJ1-5; 7 nucleotides align to TRBD1. The CDR3 length is 15 residues. Germline CDR1 reads MDHEN; CDR2 reads SYDVKM. V lost 5 bases and J lost 7; bases outside the gene matches: 11. The CDR3 DNA is TGTGCCAGCAGTCCGGGACAGCGTGGGGGACAGCCCCAGCATTTT. Protein sequence: CASSPGQRGGQPQHF.

V is TRBV12-3 or TRBV12-4 and J is TRBJ2-4; D remains unclear. V lost 6 bases and J 6 bases, leaving 12 bases between the germline ends. The CDR3 is 13 amino acids. The CDR3 bases are TGTGCCAGCAGCTTACCTCCCTCAAACATTCAGTACTTC. Translating gives CASSLPPSNIQYF.

The V gene is TRBV10-3, the J gene TRBJ2-7, with TRBD1 matching 7 bases. Germline values: CDR1 ENHRY, CDR2 SYGVKD. The V gene end was trimmed by 7 bases and the J gene end by 6 bases; junction bases not matched to a gene: 9. This CDR3 has 13 residues. CDR3: CAITTTGRGEQYF. CDR3 DNA: TGTGCCATCACTACGACAGGGAGAGGCGAGCAGTACTTC.

This clone was recorded once. The chain carries TRBV11-1 and TRBJ2-5, with D possibly TRBD2 on 5 matching bases. V shed 1 base and J shed 5 bases, with 14 bases lying between them. The CDR3 is made up of 15 amino acids. Germline V lookup: CDR1 SGHAT, CDR2 FQDESV (reference sequence). The CDR3 sequence: CASSLGDPAVETQYF. CDR3 coding DNA: TGTGCCAGCAGCTTAGGAGACCCAGCGGTTGAGACCCAGTACTTC.

Only a few counts were recorded for this clone. The chain recombines TRBV9 with TRBJ2-2; 8 nucleotides agree with TRBD2. The junction had 8 bases not matched to a gene; V was cut back by 4 bases and J by 9 bases. The CDR3 is 14 residues long. Germline values: CDR1 SGDLS, CDR2 YYNGEE. The CDR3 sequence is CASSLGTSGWELFF. CDR3 bases: TGTGCCAGCAGCCTCGGGACTAGTGGATGGGAGCTGTTTTTT.

A single count supports this clone. The chain combines TRBV29-1 with TRBJ2-5, with D hard to call. V lost 4 bases and J lost 5, with 8 bases in between. This CDR3 spans 11 amino acids. Per germline, CDR1 SQVTM and CDR2 ANQGSEA. CDR3 in amino acids: CSVGLRETQYF. The CDR3 coding sequence is TGCAGCGTTGGTTTGCGTGAGACCCAGTACTTC.

The chain uses TRBV5-1 and TRBJ2-7; D may be TRBD2 (5 bases). Trimming stripped 4 bases from V and 4 bases from J, with 9 bases between. Germline CDR1 reads SGHRS; CDR2 reads YFSETQ. There are 12 residues in the CDR3. The CDR3 DNA reads as TGCGCCAGCAGCGGATCGGGATACGAGCAGTACTTC. This translates into CASSGSGYEQYF.

This rearrangement joins TRBV6-5 to TRBJ1-5; a possible D gene is TRBD1 (6 bases). Germline CDR1 and CDR2: MNHEY and SVGAGI. This CDR3 has 15 amino acids. The V gene lost 6 bases and the J gene lost 0 bases, with 12 bases spanning the gap. DNA of the CDR3: TGTGCCAGCAGGGGTCAGGGGAATAGCAATCAGCCCCAGCATTTT. It specifies CASRGQGNSNQPQHF.

The chain employs TRBV9 and TRBJ1-4; D gene unclear. Trimming shortened V by 0 bases and J by 2 bases, and 8 bases separated the two germline ends. This CDR3 comprises 15 residues. The germline CDR1 and CDR2 sequences are SGDLS and YYNGEE. In nucleotides, the CDR3 is TGTGCCAGCAGCGTAGGTAGCGGTACTAATGAAAAACTGTTTTTT. Encoded protein: CASSVGSGTNEKLFF.

The V gene is TRBV19, the J gene TRBJ1-4; TRBD1 matches at 10 bases. V gave up 6 bases and J gave up 4 bases; unmatched junction bases: 2. This CDR3 has 14 amino acids. CDR1 and CDR2 from the germline V gene are LNHDA and SQIVND (reference sequence). The CDR3 loop is CASRGQGINEKLFF. The CDR3 DNA reads as TGTGCCAGTAGGGGACAGGGGATTAATGAAAAACTGTTTTTT.

This clone was observed once. The chain combines TRBV5-6 with TRBJ2-2, with D perhaps matching TRBD2 (6 bases). Germline V CDR1 and CDR2: SGHDT, YYEEEE. V was clipped by 5 bases and J by 4 bases, with 15 bases between them. CDR3 size: 15 residues. CDR3 sequence reads: CASSKRLGVTGELFF. Here the CDR3 DNA reads TGTGCCAGCAGTAAAAGACTAGGGGTCACCGGGGAGCTGTTTTTT.

The gene calls are TRBV9 and TRBJ1-3, with TRBD1 identical over 11 bases. V lost 2 bases and J lost 2; bases outside the gene matches: 3. The germline V gene has CDR1 SGDLS and CDR2 YYNGEE. This CDR3 contains 16 residues. In DNA, the CDR3 is TGTGCCAGCAGCGTCGGGACAGGGGGTACTGGAAACACCATATATTTT. Amino acids: CASSVGTGGTGNTIYF.

The chain uses TRBV20-1 and TRBJ1-5; TRBD1 matches at 10 bases. CDR1 and CDR2 (germline): DFQATT, SNEGSKA (reference sequence). CDR3 size: 15 residues. Germline trimming cut 3 bases from V and 5 bases from J; bases unmatched to any gene: 7. As DNA, the CDR3 is TGCAGTGCTAGTCCGCGGACAGGGGGGCATCAGCCCCAGCATTTT. Its protein is CSASPRTGGHQPQHF.

V gene TRBV5-6 combines with J gene TRBJ1-4, with no clear D. Germline lookup yields CDR1 SGHDT and CDR2 YYEEEE. This CDR3 contains 13 residues. Trimming took off 3 bases at V and 7 bases at J, with 10 bases between the two ends. The CDR3 DNA reads as TGTGCCAGCAGCTGGGGAGCTGGTGAAAAACTGTTTTTT. Encoded protein: CASSWGAGEKLFF. The full variable domain, with the rest looked up from reference TRBV5-6 and TRBJ1-4, is DAGVTQSPTHLIKTRGQQVTLRCSPKSGHDTVSWYQQALGQGPQFIFQYYEEEERQRGNFPDRFSGHQFPNYSSELNVNALLLGDSALYLCASSWGAGEKLFFGSGTQLSVL.

As DNA, the CDR3 is TGTGCCACCAGCAGAGATCGTACGGCGGGGGTACAAGATACGCAGTATTTT. This gives the protein CATSRDRTAGVQDTQYF. The rearrangement joins TRBV15 to TRBJ2-3; 7 bases fit TRBD2. Germline-derived CDR1 and CDR2 are LNHNV and YYDKDF (reference sequence). The V segment lost 0 bases and the J segment 5 bases; nucleotides outside the gene matches: 11. This CDR3 contains 17 residues.

V gene TRBV7-8 combines with J gene TRBJ2-1; possible D gene TRBD1, 5 bases. The CDR3 is made up of 12 amino acids. Trimming pared 8 bases from V and 10 bases from J, leaving 15 bases between. Germline-derived CDR1 and CDR2 are SGHVS and FQNEAQ. This CDR3 reads CASSNRQGEQFF. CDR3 nucleotide sequence: TGTGCCAGCTCTAATCGGCAGGGCGAGCAGTTCTTC.

This clone was detected only a few times. This sequence joins TRBV6-2 or TRBV6-3 and TRBJ2-7; maybe TRBD1 (6 bases). V was pared by 6 bases and J by 4 bases, with 22 bases between. CDR3 length equals 16 residues. CDR1 and CDR2 (germline): MNHEY, SVGEGT. CDR3 residues: CASSLTGDKPSYEQYF. DNA for the CDR3: TGTGCCAGCAGCCTAACCGGGGACAAACCTTCTTACGAGCAGTACTTC.

This clone appeared a few times. The chain has TRBV11-1 and TRBJ1-1; D may be TRBD1 (5 bases). The CDR3 is made up of 13 amino acids. Germline CDR1 and CDR2: SGHAT and FQDESV (reference sequence). The V and J ends lost 5 bases and 7 bases respectively, with 14 bases between them. CDR3 nucleotide sequence: TGTGCCAGCAGCATCCGCGGGGCAAGTGAAGCTTTCTTT. It specifies CASSIRGASEAFF.

V gene TRBV3-1 (or the pseudogene TRBV3-2) combines with J gene TRBJ1-2; TRBD1 aligns across 7 bases. This CDR3 spans 15 amino acids. J gave up 5 bases and V 0 bases, and 6 bases lay outside the gene matches. Germline V CDR1 and CDR2: LGHDT, YNNKEL (reference sequence). DNA of the CDR3: TGTGCCAGCAGCCAAGAAAACAGGGGTTTGTATGGCTACACCTTC. It encodes CASSQENRGLYGYTF.

The chain employs TRBV21-1 and TRBJ2-2; no DNA check was done on the table's D call, TRBD1. TRBV21-1 is given as a pseudogene. The CDR3 is 15 residues long. The DNA of the CDR3 is TGTGCCAGCAGCAAAGCGAGGACAGGGTCCGGGGAGCTGTTTTTT. Translation gives CASSKARTGSGELFF.

For this clone: Distinct nucleotide sequences in the sample also encode this CDR3. CDR3 amino acids: CASSRQPNQPQHF. CDR3 DNA: TGTGCCAGCAGCCGACAGCCGAATCAGCCCCAGCATTTT. The genes are TRBV3-1 (or the pseudogene TRBV3-2) and TRBJ1-5, with D perhaps TRBD1 (5 bases). From germline, CDR1 is LGHDT and CDR2 YNNKEL (reference sequence). The V end was cut by 4 bases, the J end by 4 bases, with 8 bases between. This CDR3 has 13 amino acids.